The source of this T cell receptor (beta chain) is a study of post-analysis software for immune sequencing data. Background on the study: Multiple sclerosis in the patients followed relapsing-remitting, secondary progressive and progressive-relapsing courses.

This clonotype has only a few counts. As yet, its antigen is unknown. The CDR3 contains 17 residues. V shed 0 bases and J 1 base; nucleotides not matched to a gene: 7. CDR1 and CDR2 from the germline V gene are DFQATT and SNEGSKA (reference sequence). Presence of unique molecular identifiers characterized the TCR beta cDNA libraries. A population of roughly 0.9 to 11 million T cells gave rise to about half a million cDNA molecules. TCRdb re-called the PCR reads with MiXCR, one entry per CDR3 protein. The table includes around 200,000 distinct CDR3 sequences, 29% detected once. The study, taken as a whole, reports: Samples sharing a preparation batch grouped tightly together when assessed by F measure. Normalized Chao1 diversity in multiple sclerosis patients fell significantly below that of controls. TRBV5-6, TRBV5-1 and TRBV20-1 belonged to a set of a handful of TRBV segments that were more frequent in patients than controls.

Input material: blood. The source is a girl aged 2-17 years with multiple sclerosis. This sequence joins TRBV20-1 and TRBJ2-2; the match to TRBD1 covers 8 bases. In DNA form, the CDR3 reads TGCAGTGCTAGAGATCCTAGGGGGACAGGGAACACCGGGGAGCTGTTTTTT. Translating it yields CSARDPRGTGNTGELFF.